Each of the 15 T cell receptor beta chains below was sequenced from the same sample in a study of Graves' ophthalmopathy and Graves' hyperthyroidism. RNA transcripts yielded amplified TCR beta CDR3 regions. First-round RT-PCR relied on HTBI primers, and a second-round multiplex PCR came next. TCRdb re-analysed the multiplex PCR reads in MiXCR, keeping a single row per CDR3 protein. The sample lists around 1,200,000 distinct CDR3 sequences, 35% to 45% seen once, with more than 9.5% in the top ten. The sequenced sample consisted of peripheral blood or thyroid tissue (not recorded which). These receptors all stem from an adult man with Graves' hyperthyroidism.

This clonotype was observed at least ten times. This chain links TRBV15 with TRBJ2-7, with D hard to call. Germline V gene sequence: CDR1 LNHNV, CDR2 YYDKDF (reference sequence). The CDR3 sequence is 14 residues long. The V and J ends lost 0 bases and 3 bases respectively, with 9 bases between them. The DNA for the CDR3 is TGTGCCACCAGCAGAGAACAAGGATACTACGAGCAGTACTTC. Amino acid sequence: CATSREQGYYEQYF.

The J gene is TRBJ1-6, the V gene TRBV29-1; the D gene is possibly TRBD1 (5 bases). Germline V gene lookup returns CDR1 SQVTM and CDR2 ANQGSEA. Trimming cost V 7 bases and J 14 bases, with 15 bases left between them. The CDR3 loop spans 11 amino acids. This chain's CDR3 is CSAGGGLALHF. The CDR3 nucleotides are TGCAGCGCCGGGGGGGGGTTGGCCCTCCACTTT.

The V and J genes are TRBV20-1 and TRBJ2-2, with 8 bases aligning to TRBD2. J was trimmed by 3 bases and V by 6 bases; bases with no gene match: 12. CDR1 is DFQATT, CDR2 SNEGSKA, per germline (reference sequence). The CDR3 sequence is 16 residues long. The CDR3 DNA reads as TGCAGTGCAAGAAAGGCCGGGACTAGTTACACCGGGGAGCTGTTTTTT. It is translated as CSARKAGTSYTGELFF.

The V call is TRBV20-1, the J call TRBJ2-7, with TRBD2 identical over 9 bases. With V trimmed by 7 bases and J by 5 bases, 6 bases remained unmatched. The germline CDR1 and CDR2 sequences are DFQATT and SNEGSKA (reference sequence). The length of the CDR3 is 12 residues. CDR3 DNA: TGCAGTGAAGGGGGACTAGCCGACGAGCAGTACTTC. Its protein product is CSEGGLADEQYF.

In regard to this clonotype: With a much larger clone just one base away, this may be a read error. In DNA form, the CDR3 reads TGTGTCAGCAGCCGGGACAGTCCTGGCTACACCTTC. This sequence encodes CVSSRDSPGYTF. The chain is built from TRBV11-2 and TRBJ1-2, with TRBD1 identical over 7 bases. CDR1 and CDR2 from the germline V gene are SGHAT and FQNNGV. The CDR3 runs to 12 residues.

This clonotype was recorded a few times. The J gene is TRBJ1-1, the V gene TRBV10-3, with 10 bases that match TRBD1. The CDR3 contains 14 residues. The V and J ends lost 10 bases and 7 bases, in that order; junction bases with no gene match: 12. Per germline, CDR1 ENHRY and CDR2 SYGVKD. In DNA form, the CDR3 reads TGTGCCAGCAGGCTGACAGGGGGCCCAGTTGAAGCTTTCTTT. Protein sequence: CASRLTGGPVEAFF.

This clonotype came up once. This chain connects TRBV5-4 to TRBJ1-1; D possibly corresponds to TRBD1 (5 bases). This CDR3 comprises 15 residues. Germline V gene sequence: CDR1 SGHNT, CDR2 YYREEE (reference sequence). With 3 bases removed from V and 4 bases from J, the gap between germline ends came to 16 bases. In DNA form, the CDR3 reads TGTGCCAGCAGCTCCTCTGGGGCAGGGAGCACTGAAGCTTTCTTT. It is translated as CASSSSGAGSTEAFF. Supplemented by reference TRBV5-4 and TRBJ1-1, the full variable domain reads ETGVTQSPTHLIKTRGQQVTLRCSSQSGHNTVSWYQQALGQGPQFIFQYYREEENGRGNFPPRFSGLQFPNYSSELNVNALELDDSALYLCASSSSGAGSTEAFFGQGTRLTVV.

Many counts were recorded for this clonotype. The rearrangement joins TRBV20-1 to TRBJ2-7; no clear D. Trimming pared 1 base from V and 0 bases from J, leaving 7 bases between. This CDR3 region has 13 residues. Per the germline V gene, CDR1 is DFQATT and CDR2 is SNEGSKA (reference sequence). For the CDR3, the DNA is TGCAGTGCTAGAGTGCCCAACTCCTACGAGCAGTACTTC. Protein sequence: CSARVPNSYEQYF.

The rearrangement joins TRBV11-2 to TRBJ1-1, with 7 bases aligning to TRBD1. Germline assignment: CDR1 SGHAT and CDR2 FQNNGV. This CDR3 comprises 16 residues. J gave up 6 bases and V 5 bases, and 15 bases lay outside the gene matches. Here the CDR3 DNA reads TGTGCCAGCAGCAAAATCAGGGGGTATATTAGGTCTGAAGCTTTCTTT. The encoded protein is CASSKIRGYIRSEAFF.

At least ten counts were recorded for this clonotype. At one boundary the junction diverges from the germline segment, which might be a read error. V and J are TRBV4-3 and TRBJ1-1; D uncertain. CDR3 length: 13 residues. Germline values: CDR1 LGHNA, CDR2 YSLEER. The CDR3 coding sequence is TGTGCCAGCAGCCAAGATTTGGGCACTGAAGCTTTCTTT. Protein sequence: CASSQDLGTEAFF.

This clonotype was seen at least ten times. The CDR3 bases are TGCAGCGCGCTGCAGGGGCGCGAGACCCAGTACTTC. Amino acid sequence: CSALQGRETQYF. The rearrangement joins TRBV29-1 to TRBJ2-5; tentatively, D is TRBD1 (6 bases). Germline V gene sequence: CDR1 SQVTM, CDR2 ANQGSEA. The CDR3 covers 12 residues. V was pared by 7 bases and J by 5 bases, with 14 bases between.

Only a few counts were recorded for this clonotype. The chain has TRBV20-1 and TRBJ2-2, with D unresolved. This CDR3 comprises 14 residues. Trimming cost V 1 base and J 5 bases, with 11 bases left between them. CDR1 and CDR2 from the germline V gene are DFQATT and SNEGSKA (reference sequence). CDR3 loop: CSARGVSGTGELFF. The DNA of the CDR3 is TGCAGTGCTAGAGGGGTTTCCGGAACCGGGGAGCTGTTTTTT.

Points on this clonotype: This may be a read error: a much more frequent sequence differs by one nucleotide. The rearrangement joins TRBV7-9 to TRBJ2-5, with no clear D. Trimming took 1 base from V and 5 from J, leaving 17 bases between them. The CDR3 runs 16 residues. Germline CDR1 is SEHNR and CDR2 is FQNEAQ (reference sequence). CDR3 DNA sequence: TGTGCCAGCAGCTTAGTCCCATCTCTAGAGTTGGAGACCCAGTACTTC. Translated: CASSLVPSLELETQYF.

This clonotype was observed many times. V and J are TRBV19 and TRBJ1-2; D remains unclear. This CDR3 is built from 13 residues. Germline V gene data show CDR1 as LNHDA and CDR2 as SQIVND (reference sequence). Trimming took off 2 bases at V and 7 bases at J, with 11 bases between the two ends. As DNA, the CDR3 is TGTGCCAGTAGTATAATGGGCTCCGGTGGCTACACCTTC. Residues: CASSIMGSGGYTF.

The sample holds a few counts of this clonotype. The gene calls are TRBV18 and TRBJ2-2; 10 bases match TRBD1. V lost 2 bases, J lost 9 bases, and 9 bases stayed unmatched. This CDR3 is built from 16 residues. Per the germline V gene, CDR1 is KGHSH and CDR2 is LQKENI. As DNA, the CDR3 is TGTGCCAGCTCACCAGGGACAGGGGTGATTCTACGGGAGCTGTTTTTT. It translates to CASSPGTGVILRELFF.